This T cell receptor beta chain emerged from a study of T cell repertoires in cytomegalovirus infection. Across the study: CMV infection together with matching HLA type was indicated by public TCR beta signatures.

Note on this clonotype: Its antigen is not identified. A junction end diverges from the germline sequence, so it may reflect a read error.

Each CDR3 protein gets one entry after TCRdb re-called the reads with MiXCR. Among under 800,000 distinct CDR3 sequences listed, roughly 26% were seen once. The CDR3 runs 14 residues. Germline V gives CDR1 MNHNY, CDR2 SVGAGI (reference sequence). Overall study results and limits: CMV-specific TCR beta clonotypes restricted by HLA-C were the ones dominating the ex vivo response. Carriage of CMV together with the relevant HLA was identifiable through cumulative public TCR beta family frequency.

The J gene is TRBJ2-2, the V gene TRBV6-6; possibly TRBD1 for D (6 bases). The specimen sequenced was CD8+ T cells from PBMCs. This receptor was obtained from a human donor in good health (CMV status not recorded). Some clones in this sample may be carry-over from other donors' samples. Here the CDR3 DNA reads TGTGCCAACAGTATACAGGGTTTAAGCGGGGAGCTGTTTTTT. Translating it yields CANSIQGLSGELFF.